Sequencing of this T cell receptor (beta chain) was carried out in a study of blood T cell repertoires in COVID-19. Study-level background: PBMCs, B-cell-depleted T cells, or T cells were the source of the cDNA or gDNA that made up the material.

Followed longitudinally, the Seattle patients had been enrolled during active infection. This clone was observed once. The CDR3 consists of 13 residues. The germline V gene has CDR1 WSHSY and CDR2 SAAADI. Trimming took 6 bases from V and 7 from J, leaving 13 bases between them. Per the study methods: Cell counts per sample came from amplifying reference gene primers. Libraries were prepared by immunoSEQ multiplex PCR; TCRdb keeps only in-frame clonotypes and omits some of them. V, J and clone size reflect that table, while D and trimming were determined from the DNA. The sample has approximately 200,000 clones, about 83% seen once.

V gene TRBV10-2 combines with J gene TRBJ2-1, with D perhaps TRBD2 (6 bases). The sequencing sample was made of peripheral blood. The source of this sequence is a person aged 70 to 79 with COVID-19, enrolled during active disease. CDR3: CASRGGSVNEQFF. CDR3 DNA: TGCGCCAGCAGGGGGGGTTCGGTAAATGAGCAGTTCTTC.